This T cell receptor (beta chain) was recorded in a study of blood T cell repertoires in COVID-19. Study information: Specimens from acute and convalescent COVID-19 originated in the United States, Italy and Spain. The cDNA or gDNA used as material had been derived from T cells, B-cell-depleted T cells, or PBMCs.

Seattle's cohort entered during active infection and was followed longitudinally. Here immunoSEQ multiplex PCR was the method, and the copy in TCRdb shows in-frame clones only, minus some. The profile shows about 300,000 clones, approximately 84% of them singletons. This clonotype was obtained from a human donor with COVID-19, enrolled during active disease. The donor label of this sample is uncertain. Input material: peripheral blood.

CDR3 in amino acids: CAWTHRSPYGYTF. The CDR3 coding sequence is TGTGCCTGGACCCACAGGTCCCCCTATGGCTACACCTTC. The V and J genes are TRBV30 and TRBJ1-2, with D perhaps matching TRBD1 (5 bases). V lost 4 bases and J lost 4, with 13 bases in between. The CDR3 runs to 13 residues. Germline assignment: CDR1 GTSNPN and CDR2 SVGIG (reference sequence).